The T cell receptor (beta chain) described here comes from a study of blood T cell repertoires in COVID-19. Deletions cut 1 base from V and 4 bases from J, with 13 bases between. The CDR3 loop spans 16 amino acids. Germline V gene sequence: CDR1 LGHDT, CDR2 YNNKEL (reference sequence). The method was immunoSEQ multiplex PCR; TCRdb's version includes in-frame clones alone and lacks a portion of them. The sample contains roughly 230,000 clones, approximately 80% of which appear only once. This sequence joins TRBV3-1 (or the pseudogene TRBV3-2) and TRBJ1-4; D is undetermined. Input material: peripheral blood. This TCR came from an elderly woman with COVID-19, enrolled during active disease. The CDR3 DNA reads TGTGCCAGCAGCCAAGTCAGCGGCCGAGGTAATGAAAAACTGTTTTTT. Its translation is CASSQVSGRGNEKLFF.